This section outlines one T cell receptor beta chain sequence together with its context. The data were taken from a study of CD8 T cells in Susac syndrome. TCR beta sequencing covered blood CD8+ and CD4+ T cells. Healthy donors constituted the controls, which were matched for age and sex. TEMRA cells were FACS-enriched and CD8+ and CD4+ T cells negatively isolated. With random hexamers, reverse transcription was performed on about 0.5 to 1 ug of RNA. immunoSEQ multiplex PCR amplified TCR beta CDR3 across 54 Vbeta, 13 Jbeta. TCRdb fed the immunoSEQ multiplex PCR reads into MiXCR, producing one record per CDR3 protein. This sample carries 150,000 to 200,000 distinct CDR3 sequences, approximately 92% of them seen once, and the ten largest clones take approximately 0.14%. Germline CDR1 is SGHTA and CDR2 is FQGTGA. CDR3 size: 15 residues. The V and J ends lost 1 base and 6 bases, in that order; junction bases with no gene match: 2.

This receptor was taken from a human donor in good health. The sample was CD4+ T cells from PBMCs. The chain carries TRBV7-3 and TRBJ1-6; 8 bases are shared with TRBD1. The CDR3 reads CASSLRDRSNSPLHF. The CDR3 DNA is TGTGCCAGCAGCTTAAGGGACAGGAGTAATTCACCCCTCCACTTT.